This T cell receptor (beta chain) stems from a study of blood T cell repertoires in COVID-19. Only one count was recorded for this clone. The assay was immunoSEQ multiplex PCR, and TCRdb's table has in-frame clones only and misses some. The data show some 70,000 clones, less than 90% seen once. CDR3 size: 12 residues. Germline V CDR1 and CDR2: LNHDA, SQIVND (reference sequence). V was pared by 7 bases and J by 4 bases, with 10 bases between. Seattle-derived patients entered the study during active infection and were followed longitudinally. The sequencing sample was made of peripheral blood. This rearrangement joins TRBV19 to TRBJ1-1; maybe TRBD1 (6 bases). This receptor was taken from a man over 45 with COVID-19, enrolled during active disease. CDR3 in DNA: TGTGCCAGTATCGGGGGGCCCACTGAAGCTTTCTTT. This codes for CASIGGPTEAFF. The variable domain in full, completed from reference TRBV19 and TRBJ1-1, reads DGGITQSPKYLFRKEGQNVTLSCEQNLNHDAMYWYRQDPGQGLRLIYYSQIVNDFQKGDIAEGYSVSREKKESFPLTVTSAQKNPTAFYLCASIGGPTEAFFGQGTRLTVV.